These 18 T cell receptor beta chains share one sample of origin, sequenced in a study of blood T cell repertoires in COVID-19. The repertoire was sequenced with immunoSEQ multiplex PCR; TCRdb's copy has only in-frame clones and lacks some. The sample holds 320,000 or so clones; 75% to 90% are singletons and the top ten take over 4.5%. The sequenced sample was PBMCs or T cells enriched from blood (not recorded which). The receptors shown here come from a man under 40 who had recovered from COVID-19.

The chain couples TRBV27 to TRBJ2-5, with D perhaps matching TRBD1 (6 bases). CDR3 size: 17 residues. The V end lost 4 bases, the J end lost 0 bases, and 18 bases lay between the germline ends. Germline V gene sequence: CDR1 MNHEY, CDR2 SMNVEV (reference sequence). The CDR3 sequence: CASSSPTGNPHQETQYF. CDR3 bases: TGTGCCAGCAGTTCCCCTACAGGGAATCCCCACCAAGAGACCCAGTACTTC.

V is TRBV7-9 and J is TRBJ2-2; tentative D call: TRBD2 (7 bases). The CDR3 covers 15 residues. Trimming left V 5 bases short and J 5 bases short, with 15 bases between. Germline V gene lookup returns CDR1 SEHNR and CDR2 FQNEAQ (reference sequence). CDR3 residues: CASSPGGRGTGELFF. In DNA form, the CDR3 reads TGTGCCAGCAGCCCCGGGGGGCGCGGAACCGGGGAGCTGTTTTTT.

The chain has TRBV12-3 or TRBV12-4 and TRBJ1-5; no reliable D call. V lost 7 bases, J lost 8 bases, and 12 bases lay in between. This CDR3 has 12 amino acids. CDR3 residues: CASTNGVEPQHF. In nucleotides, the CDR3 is TGTGCCAGCACCAACGGTGTTGAGCCCCAGCATTTT.

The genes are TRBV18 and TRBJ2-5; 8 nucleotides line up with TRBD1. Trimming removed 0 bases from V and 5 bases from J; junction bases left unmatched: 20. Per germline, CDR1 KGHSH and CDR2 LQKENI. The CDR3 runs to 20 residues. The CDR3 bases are TGTGCCAGCTCACCACCAGCGGGCTCAATACCGGGACAGGCACGGGAGACCCAGTACTTC. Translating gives CASSPPAGSIPGQARETQYF.

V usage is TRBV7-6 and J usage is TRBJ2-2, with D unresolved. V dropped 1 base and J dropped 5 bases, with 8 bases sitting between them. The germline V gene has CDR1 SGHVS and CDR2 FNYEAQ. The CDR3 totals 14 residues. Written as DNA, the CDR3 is TGTGCCAGCAGCTTAGGATCAGAAACCGGGGAGCTGTTTTTT. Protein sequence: CASSLGSETGELFF.

Here the CDR3 reads CASRGQVATNEKLFF. The CDR3 DNA reads TGTGCCAGCAGGGGCCAGGTTGCAACTAATGAAAAACTGTTTTTT. The rearrangement links TRBV7-9 to TRBJ1-4; D gene ambiguous. The V end lost 6 bases, the J end lost 0 bases, and 11 bases lay between the germline ends. There are 15 residues in the CDR3. CDR1 and CDR2 (germline): SEHNR, FQNEAQ (reference sequence).

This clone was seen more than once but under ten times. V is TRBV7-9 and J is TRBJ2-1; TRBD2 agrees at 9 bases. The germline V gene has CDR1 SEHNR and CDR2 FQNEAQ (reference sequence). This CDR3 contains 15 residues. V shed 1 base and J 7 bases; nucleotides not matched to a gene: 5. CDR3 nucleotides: TGTGCCAGCAGCTTAGACCTAGCGGGGTTGAATGAGCAGTTCTTC. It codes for CASSLDLAGLNEQFF. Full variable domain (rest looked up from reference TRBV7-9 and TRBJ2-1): DTGVSQNPRHKITKRGQNVTFRCDPISEHNRLYWYRQTLGQGPEFLTYFQNEAQLEKSRLLSDRFSAERPKGSFSTLEIQRTEQGDSAMYLCASSLDLAGLNEQFFGPGTRLTVL.

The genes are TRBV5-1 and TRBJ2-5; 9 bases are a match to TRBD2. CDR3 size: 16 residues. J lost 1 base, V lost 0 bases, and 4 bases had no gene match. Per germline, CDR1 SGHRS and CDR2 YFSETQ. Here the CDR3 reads CASSLAALAGQETQYF. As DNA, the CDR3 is TGCGCCAGCAGCTTGGCCGCACTAGCGGGCCAAGAGACCCAGTACTTC.

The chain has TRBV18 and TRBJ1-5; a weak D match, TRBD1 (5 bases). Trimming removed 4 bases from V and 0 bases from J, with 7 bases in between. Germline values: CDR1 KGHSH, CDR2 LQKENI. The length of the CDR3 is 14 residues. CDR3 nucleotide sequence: TGTGCCAGCTCACTGACAGTTAGCAATCAGCCCCAGCATTTT. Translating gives CASSLTVSNQPQHF.

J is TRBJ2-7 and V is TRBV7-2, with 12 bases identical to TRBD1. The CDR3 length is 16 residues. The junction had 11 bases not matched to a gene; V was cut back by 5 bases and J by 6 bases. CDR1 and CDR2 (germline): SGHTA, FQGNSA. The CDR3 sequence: CASSPKTGQGASEQYF. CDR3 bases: TGTGCCAGCAGCCCTAAGACGGGACAGGGGGCAAGCGAGCAGTACTTC.

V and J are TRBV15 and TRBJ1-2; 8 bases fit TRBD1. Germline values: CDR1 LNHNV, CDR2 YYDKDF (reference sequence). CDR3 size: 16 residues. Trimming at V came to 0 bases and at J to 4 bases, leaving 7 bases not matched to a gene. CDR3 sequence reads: CATSRDRTGTSYGYTF. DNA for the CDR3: TGTGCCACCAGCAGAGATAGGACAGGGACTTCCTATGGCTACACCTTC.

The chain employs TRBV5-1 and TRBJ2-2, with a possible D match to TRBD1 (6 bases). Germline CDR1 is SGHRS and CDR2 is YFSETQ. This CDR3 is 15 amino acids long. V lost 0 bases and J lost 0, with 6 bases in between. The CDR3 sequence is CASSLGTANTGELFF. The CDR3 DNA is TGCGCCAGCAGCTTGGGGACAGCGAACACCGGGGAGCTGTTTTTT.

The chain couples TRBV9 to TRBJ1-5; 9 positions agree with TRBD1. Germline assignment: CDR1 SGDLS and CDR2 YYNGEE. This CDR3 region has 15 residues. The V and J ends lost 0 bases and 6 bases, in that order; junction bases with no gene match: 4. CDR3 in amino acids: CASSVDGTGTQPQHF. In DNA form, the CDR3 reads TGTGCCAGCAGCGTAGACGGGACAGGGACTCAGCCCCAGCATTTT.

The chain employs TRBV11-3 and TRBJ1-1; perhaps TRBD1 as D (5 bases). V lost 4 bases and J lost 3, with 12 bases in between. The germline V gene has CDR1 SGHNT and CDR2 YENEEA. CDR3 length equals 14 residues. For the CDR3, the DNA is TGTGCCAGCAGCTCCGGTGGGGGGTACACTGAAGCTTTCTTT. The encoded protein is CASSSGGGYTEAFF.

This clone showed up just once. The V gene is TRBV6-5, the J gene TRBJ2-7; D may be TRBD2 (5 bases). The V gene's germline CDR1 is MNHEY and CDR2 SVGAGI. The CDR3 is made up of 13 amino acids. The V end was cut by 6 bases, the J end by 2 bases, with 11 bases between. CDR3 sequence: CASRNPGTYEQYF. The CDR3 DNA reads TGTGCCAGCAGAAACCCGGGGACCTACGAGCAGTACTTC.

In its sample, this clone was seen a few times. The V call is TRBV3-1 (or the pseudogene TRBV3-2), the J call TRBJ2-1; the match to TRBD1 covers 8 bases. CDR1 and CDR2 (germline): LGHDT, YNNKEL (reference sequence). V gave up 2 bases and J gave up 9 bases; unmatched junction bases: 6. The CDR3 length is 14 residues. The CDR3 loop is CASSQQTGVGEQFF. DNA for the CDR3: TGTGCCAGCAGCCAACAGACAGGGGTGGGTGAGCAGTTCTTC.

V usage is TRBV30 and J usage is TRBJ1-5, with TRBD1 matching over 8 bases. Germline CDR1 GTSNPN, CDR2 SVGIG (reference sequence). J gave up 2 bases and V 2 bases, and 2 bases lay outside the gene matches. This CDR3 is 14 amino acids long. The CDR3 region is CAWSWGQGNQPQHF. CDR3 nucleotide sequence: TGTGCCTGGAGTTGGGGACAGGGCAATCAGCCCCAGCATTTT.

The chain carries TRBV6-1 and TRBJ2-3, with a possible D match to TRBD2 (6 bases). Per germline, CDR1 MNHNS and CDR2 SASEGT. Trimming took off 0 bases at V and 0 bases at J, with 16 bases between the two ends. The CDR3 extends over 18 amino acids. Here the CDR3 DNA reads TGTGCCAGCAGTGAAGCGGAGGGTCGGGACGGTAGCACAGATACGCAGTATTTT. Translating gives CASSEAEGRDGSTDTQYF.